This entry lists 11 T cell receptor beta chains sequenced from one sample in a study of shared clonotypes between healthy human individuals (dated by TCRdb to the early 2020s). The library was prepared using the immunoSEQ multiplex PCR assay. TCRdb's version of the immuneACCESS table is confined to in-frame rearrangements and falls short of the full clone set. An unresolved V gene accounts for under half of the shortfall where checked; the remainder is of unknown origin. For this sample the table gives approximately 1.1 million clones, of which around 78% were detected only once. More than 0.5% of the sample is taken by the ten largest. The sequenced sample consisted of memory CD4+ T cells from PBMCs. The sample's cell subset or site label, decoded: CD45RA-negative fraction. The receptors stem from a man younger than 35 in good health. Some clones in this sample may be carry-over from other donors' samples.

Note on this clone: A much larger clone lies one base from this, so it may be a read error. This chain uses TRBV2 with TRBJ2-5; 8 bases align to TRBD1. CDR3 length: 13 amino acids. Germline CDR1 is SNHLY and CDR2 is FYNNEI. The ends lost 5 bases at V and 4 bases at J; junction bases unmatched: 3. The DNA of the CDR3 is TGTGCCAGCAGTCCCAGGGGGCCAGAGACCCAGTACTTC. Translation: CASSPRGPETQYF.

This clone was counted a single time. The chain couples TRBV5-4 to TRBJ2-3; 10 bases match TRBD1. CDR1 SGHNT and CDR2 YYREEE come from the germline V gene (reference sequence). The CDR3 contains 14 residues. Germline trimming cut 5 bases from V and 4 bases from J; bases unmatched to any gene: 4. CDR3 residues: CASRRQGAADTQYF. The CDR3 DNA is TGTGCCAGCAGAAGACAGGGGGCGGCAGATACGCAGTATTTT.

The gene calls are TRBV7-2 and TRBJ1-5; tentatively, D is TRBD1 (5 bases). Germline assignment: CDR1 SGHTA and CDR2 FQGNSA. Deletions cut 4 bases from V and 2 bases from J, with 21 bases between. This CDR3 has 18 amino acids. CDR3 in DNA: TGTGCCAGCAGCTCCCACCCCAACCCGGTGGGGGGCAATCAGCCCCAGCATTTT. This gives the protein CASSSHPNPVGGNQPQHF.

The rearrangement joins TRBV5-4 to TRBJ2-2; 15 positions match TRBD2. From germline, CDR1 is SGHNT and CDR2 YYREEE (reference sequence). Germline trimming cut 0 bases from V and 1 base from J; bases unmatched to any gene: 4. CDR3 length: 19 residues. The CDR3 nucleotides read TGTGCCAGCAGCTTGGCCCCGGGACTAGCGGGAGGGAACACCGGGGAGCTGTTTTTT. Translation: CASSLAPGLAGGNTGELFF.

The chain has TRBV18 and TRBJ1-1; 7 positions agree with TRBD1. Germline V gene lookup returns CDR1 KGHSH and CDR2 LQKENI. The CDR3 spans 17 residues. Trimming cost V 0 bases and J 0 bases; bases outside gene matches: 7. The DNA for the CDR3 is TGTGCCAGCTCACCACCGGTCGCAGGGGGGATGAACACTGAAGCTTTCTTT. Its protein is CASSPPVAGGMNTEAFF.

The chain's CDR3 is CASSSGSSGSYEQYF. The CDR3 DNA reads TGTGCCAGCAGCTCGGGGAGTAGCGGCTCCTACGAGCAGTACTTC. V and J are TRBV7-2 and TRBJ2-7, with TRBD2 as a possible D gene (6 bases). Germline lookup yields CDR1 SGHTA and CDR2 FQGNSA. Trimming shortened V by 4 bases and J by 0 bases, and 13 bases separated the two germline ends. The CDR3 extends over 15 amino acids.

The DNA for the CDR3 is TGCGCCAGCAGCTCGGGACAGGGATGGAGCACAGATACGCAGTATTTT. Residues: CASSSGQGWSTDTQYF. The chain joins TRBV5-1 to TRBJ2-3; 9 bases fit TRBD1. Germline assignment: CDR1 SGHRS and CDR2 YFSETQ. The CDR3 length is 16 residues. Trimming cost V 3 bases and J 0 bases; bases outside gene matches: 5.

This clone occurred a few times. CDR3 nucleotides: TGTGCCAGCAGCCCAGGACAGGCCGCGGATGGCTACACCTTC. This sequence encodes CASSPGQAADGYTF. The V and J genes are TRBV7-9 and TRBJ1-2; 7 bases line up with TRBD1. From germline, CDR1 is SEHNR and CDR2 FQNEAQ (reference sequence). The ends lost 5 bases at V and 6 bases at J; junction bases unmatched: 9. The CDR3 has 14 residues.

The chain is built from TRBV5-4 and TRBJ2-5; the D gene is possibly TRBD2 (6 bases). The ends were cut back, 0 bases at V and 2 bases at J, with 11 bases in the middle. The CDR3 has 15 amino acids. CDR1 is SGHNT and CDR2 is YYREEE in the germline V gene (reference sequence). The CDR3 sequence: CASSLVAGTQETQYF. CDR3 sequence (DNA): TGTGCCAGCAGCTTGGTGGCCGGGACTCAAGAGACCCAGTACTTC.

The chain recombines TRBV2 with TRBJ1-1; D might be TRBD1 (6 bases). Trimming stripped 7 bases from V and 6 bases from J, with 15 bases between. This CDR3 spans 13 amino acids. CDR1 is SNHLY, CDR2 FYNNEI, per germline. The CDR3 sequence: CASTADRGSEAFF. The DNA of the CDR3 is TGTGCCAGCACCGCGGACAGAGGTTCTGAAGCTTTCTTT.

The gene calls are TRBV6-5 and TRBJ2-2; D may correspond to TRBD1 or TRBD2 (5 bases each). Germline CDR1 and CDR2: MNHEY and SVGAGI. V lost 11 bases, J lost 6 bases, and 13 bases lay in between. This CDR3 is 12 amino acids long. Here the CDR3 reads CAGGRGSGELFF. CDR3 DNA sequence: TGTGCCGGGGGACGGGGATCCGGGGAGCTGTTTTTT.